Following are 10 T cell receptor beta chains from one sample sequenced in a study of early stage breast cancer tumors. TCRdb's table, derived via immunoSEQ multiplex PCR, lists solely in-frame clones and lacks some. This table holds under 45,000 clones, approximately 78% found once. The specimen was blood. These receptors were taken from a person aged 45-60 years with breast cancer.

The sample holds one count of this clone. The chain couples TRBV5-1 to TRBJ1-4, with 9 bases identical to TRBD1. In germline, CDR1 is SGHRS, CDR2 YFSETQ. V lost 8 bases and J lost 0; bases outside the gene matches: 29. The CDR3 has 23 residues. The chain's CDR3 is CASRRGQGSPGLSLQATNEKLFF. For the CDR3, the DNA is TGCGCCAGTAGGAGGGGACAGGGCTCTCCTGGGCTCTCTCTTCAGGCAACTAATGAAAAACTGTTTTTT.

V gene TRBV11-3 combines with J gene TRBJ2-1; D perhaps matches TRBD2 (5 bases). The CDR3 is 11 residues long. CDR1 and CDR2 from the germline V gene are SGHNT and YENEEA. Trimming took off 4 bases at V and 9 bases at J, with 7 bases between the two ends. CDR3 loop: CASSSRGEQFF. In DNA, the CDR3 is TGTGCCAGCAGCTCCCGGGGTGAGCAGTTCTTC. Variable domain in full (rest from reference TRBV11-3 and TRBJ2-1): EAGVVQSPRYKIIEKKQPVAFWCNPISGHNTLYWYLQNLGQGPELLIRYENEEAVDDSQLPKDRFSAERLKGVDSTLKIQPAELGDSAVYLCASSSRGEQFFGPGTRLTVL.

This clone appeared a few times. The CDR3 DNA follows: TGTGCCAGCACCCTGCGGGCCCCCGGACCCCAGCATTTT. This encodes CASTLRAPGPQHF. The chain joins TRBV27 to TRBJ1-5; the D is unclear. With 7 bases removed from V and 10 bases from J, the gap between germline ends came to 17 bases. The CDR3 runs to 13 residues. Germline V lookup: CDR1 MNHEY, CDR2 SMNVEV (reference sequence).

V usage is TRBV7-8 and J usage is TRBJ2-7, with 8 nucleotides matching TRBD1. This CDR3 comprises 15 residues. The trim removed 5 bases at V and 4 bases at J, leaving 10 bases unmatched. Germline V gene lookup returns CDR1 SGHVS and CDR2 FQNEAQ. The CDR3 sequence is CASSQDRGARYEQYF. The CDR3 DNA reads as TGTGCCAGCAGCCAAGACAGGGGCGCGCGGTACGAGCAGTACTTC.

This chain links TRBV15 with TRBJ2-5, with a weak D call TRBD1 (5 bases). Trimming took off 4 bases at V and 1 base at J, with 10 bases between the two ends. CDR1 is LNHNV, CDR2 YYDKDF, per germline (reference sequence). CDR3 length: 14 residues. CDR3 protein: CATSIDSFQETQYF. DNA of the CDR3: TGTGCCACCAGCATCGACAGTTTCCAAGAGACCCAGTACTTC.

The chain employs TRBV30 and TRBJ2-7; no clear D gene. This CDR3 is built from 14 residues. The V gene's germline CDR1 is GTSNPN and CDR2 SVGIG (reference sequence). Trimming cost V 1 base and J 0 bases, with 10 bases left between them. CDR3 loop: CAWSEWAISYEQYF. The CDR3 DNA reads TGTGCCTGGAGTGAGTGGGCCATCTCCTACGAGCAGTACTTC.

There are a few counts of this clone. The chain employs TRBV6-5 and TRBJ1-2, with D perhaps matching TRBD1 (6 bases). The V gene's germline CDR1 is MNHEY and CDR2 SVGAGI. The CDR3 runs 14 residues. Trimming left V 2 bases short and J 6 bases short, with 13 bases between. The DNA of the CDR3 is TGTGCCAGCAGTTACGGATCCAGGGGAAATGGCTACACCTTC. This translates into CASSYGSRGNGYTF.

This chain links TRBV11-2 with TRBJ1-2; 7 bases match TRBD1. The CDR3 runs 13 residues. With V trimmed by 2 bases and J by 6 bases, 3 bases remained unmatched. The V gene's germline CDR1 is SGHAT and CDR2 FQNNGV. The CDR3, as DNA: TGTGCCAGCAGCTTATTCAGGGGGGATGGCTACACCTTC. It yields the protein CASSLFRGDGYTF.

The chain recombines TRBV25-1 with TRBJ1-2; 7 nucleotides match TRBD1. The CDR3 length is 14 residues. CDR1 and CDR2 from the germline V gene are MGHDK and SYGVNS. J gave up 2 bases and V 3 bases, and 3 bases lay outside the gene matches. The CDR3 region is CASSDPQGNYGYTF. The CDR3 coding sequence is TGTGCCAGCAGTGACCCACAGGGGAACTATGGCTACACCTTC.

Only a few counts were recorded for this clone. The V call is TRBV5-1, the J call TRBJ2-2; tentatively, D is TRBD1 (6 bases). Germline V gives CDR1 SGHRS, CDR2 YFSETQ. V lost 4 bases and J 8 bases, leaving 9 bases between the germline ends. This CDR3 contains 12 residues. The CDR3 sequence is CASSGGQGELFF. The CDR3 region has the DNA TGCGCCAGCAGCGGTGGACAGGGGGAGCTGTTTTTT.